This T cell receptor (beta chain) was found in a study of T-cell memory formation after mild COVID-19. J lost 4 bases, V lost 7 bases, and 9 bases had no gene match. The CDR3 extends over 14 amino acids. Germline CDR1 and CDR2: SEHNR and FQNEAQ (reference sequence). MiXCR was run by TCRdb on the 5' RACE reads, yielding one entry per CDR3 protein. Altogether 450,000 or so distinct CDR3 sequences are present, about 23% being singletons, with the ten largest covering roughly an eighth. The sequencing input was PBMCs or a T cell subset sorted from them (not recorded which). This clonotype originated in an adult woman who had mild COVID-19 (a few samples of this study predate the infection). Cell type and time point are not known. The V gene is TRBV7-9, the J gene TRBJ2-7, with 8 bases aligning to TRBD1. The CDR3 region is CASTGQGASYEQYF. The CDR3 DNA sequence: TGTGCCAGCACTGGGCAGGGGGCTTCGTACGAGCAGTACTTC.